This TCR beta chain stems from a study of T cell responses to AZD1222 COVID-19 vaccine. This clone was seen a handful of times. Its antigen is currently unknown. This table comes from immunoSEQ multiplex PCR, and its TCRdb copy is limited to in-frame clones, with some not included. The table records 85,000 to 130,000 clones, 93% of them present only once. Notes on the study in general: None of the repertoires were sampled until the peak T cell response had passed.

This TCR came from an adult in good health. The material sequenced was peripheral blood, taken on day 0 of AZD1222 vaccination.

CDR3 sequence: CASSPSLGARAWGNQPQHF. The CDR3 DNA reads TGTGCCAGCAGTCCGTCCCTAGGCGCCAGGGCCTGGGGCAATCAGCCCCAGCATTTT. The chain couples TRBV6-6 to TRBJ1-5; a possible D gene is TRBD1 (5 bases). CDR3 length: 19 residues. V gave up 5 bases and J gave up 2 bases, with 25 bases separating them. Germline CDR1 and CDR2: MNHNY and SVGAGI (reference sequence).